This TCR beta chain is drawn from a study of Graves' ophthalmopathy and Graves' hyperthyroidism. Study at large: Hyperthyroidism was considered stable when no ophthalmopathy appeared within 18 months of follow-up. Points from the study as a whole: Most thyroid-expanded clonotypes exceeding 0.001 frequency were also found in blood.

Researchers took RNA transcripts and amplified TCR beta CDR3 regions from them. HTBI primers were employed in first-round RT-PCR, then a second-round multiplex PCR followed. MiXCR was run by TCRdb on the multiplex PCR reads, yielding one entry per CDR3 protein. The table records 1 million to 1.3 million distinct CDR3 sequences, 35% to 40% of them present only once. Recruitment covered hyperthyroidism patients aged 18 to 65 whose new diagnosis was of under 2 months' duration. This CDR3 contains 15 residues. The germline V gene encodes CDR1 SQVTM and CDR2 ANQGSEA. The V end was cut by 0 bases, the J end by 2 bases, with 14 bases between. This clonotype was seen ten or more times. Its antigen is undetermined.

The clonotype originates from an adult man with Graves' hyperthyroidism. The chain has TRBV29-1 and TRBJ2-7; D might be TRBD1 (5 bases). Sequenced: peripheral blood or thyroid tissue (not recorded which). The CDR3 region is CSVEDGARATYEQYF. Written as DNA, the CDR3 is TGCAGCGTTGAAGATGGGGCCAGGGCCACCTACGAGCAGTACTTC.